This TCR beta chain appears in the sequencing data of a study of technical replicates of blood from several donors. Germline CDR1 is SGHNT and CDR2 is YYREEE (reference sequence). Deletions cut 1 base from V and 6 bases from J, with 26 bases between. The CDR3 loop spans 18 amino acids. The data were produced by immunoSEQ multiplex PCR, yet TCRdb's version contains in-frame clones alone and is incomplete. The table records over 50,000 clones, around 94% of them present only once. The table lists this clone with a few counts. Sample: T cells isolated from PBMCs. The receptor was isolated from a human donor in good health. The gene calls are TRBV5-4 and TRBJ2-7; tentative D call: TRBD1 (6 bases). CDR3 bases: TGTGCCAGCAGCTTGCGCGTTACCCGGACAGTTCGGGGTCTCGAGCAGTACTTC. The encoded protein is CASSLRVTRTVRGLEQYF. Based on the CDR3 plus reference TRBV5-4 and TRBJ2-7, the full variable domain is ETGVTQSPTHLIKTRGQQVTLRCSSQSGHNTVSWYQQALGQGPQFIFQYYREEENGRGNFPPRFSGLQFPNYSSELNVNALELDDSALYLCASSLRVTRTVRGLEQYFGPGTRLTVT.